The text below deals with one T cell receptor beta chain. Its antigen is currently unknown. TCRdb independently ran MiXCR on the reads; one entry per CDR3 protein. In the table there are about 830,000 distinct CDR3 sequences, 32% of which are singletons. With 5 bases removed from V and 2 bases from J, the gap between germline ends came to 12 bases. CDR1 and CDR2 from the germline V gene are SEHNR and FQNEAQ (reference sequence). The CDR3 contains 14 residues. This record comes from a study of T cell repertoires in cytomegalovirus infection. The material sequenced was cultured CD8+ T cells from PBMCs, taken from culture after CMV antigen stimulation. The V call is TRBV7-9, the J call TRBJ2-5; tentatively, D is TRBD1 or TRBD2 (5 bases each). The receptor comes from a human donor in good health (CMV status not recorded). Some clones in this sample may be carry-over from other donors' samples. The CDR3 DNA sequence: TGTGCCAGCAGCCAACGGGACGGGCAAGAGACCCAGTACTTC. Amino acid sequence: CASSQRDGQETQYF.